Below are 17 T cell receptor beta chains sequenced from a single sample in a study of cytotoxic CD8 clonotypes in ibrutinib-treated CLL (TCRdb year 2021). Taken with the paper, the label for time point translates to: about 11 months on ibrutinib. Libraries were prepared through the immunoSEQ multiplex PCR assay. The table was pulled from immuneACCESS by TCRdb, which kept in-frame rearrangements only. Such tables lose some clones; where checked, under half of the loss comes from unresolved V genes, and the rest has no known cause. The sample profile shows about 130,000 clones; about 80% of them were found once. Of the sample, around 13% falls within the top ten clones. The sequencing here drew on PBMCs, taken after 12 months of ibrutinib treatment. The source of these receptors is a human donor with chronic lymphocytic leukemia.

A few counts support this clone. This rearrangement joins TRBV6-1 to TRBJ2-6, with 10 bases lining up with TRBD1. Germline V gene lookup returns CDR1 MNHNS and CDR2 SASEGT. J was trimmed by 3 bases and V by 4 bases; bases with no gene match: 3. The CDR3 has 16 amino acids. Written as DNA, the CDR3 is TGTGCCAGCAGTGGACAGGGGGCGCTTGGGGCCAACGTCCTGACTTTC. It translates to CASSGQGALGANVLTF.

The rearrangement uses TRBV9 and TRBJ2-3; 11 bases align to TRBD2. Germline V gene data show CDR1 as SGDLS and CDR2 as YYNGEE. CDR3 length: 17 residues. The V segment lost 4 bases and the J segment 4 bases; nucleotides outside the gene matches: 11. Here the CDR3 DNA reads TGTGCCAGCAGCCCCTTAGCGGGAGGGCCGGTGGCAGATACGCAGTATTTT. Amino acids: CASSPLAGGPVADTQYF.

The CDR3 region is CASSNNLRPTYEQYF. The CDR3 DNA reads as TGTGCCAGCAGCAATAACCTCCGCCCGACCTACGAGCAGTACTTC. The chain has TRBV28 and TRBJ2-7; D uncertain. The CDR3 is 15 amino acids. The V end lost 6 bases, the J end lost 2 bases, and 17 bases lay between the germline ends. Germline CDR1 reads MDHEN; CDR2 reads SYDVKM.

The chain combines TRBV2 with TRBJ1-1; a weak D match, TRBD1 (5 bases). Looked up from germline, CDR1 is SNHLY and CDR2 is FYNNEI. Trimming left V 11 bases short and J 6 bases short, with 16 bases between. This CDR3 spans 12 amino acids. CDR3 sequence (DNA): TGTGCCTCGCAGGGCAGGGTTGCTGAAGCTTTCTTT. Translation gives CASQGRVAEAFF. Together with reference TRBV2 and TRBJ1-1, the CDR3 gives the full variable domain: EPEVTQTPSHQVTQMGQEVILRCVPISNHLYFYWYRQILGQKVEFLVSFYNNEISEKSEIFDDQFSVERPDGSNFTLKIRSTKLEDSAMYFCASQGRVAEAFFGQGTRLTVV.

The V and J genes are TRBV4-2 and TRBJ1-4; D call uncertain. Germline CDR1 is LGHNA and CDR2 is YNFKEQ. This CDR3 is built from 14 residues. V lost 2 bases and J 5 bases, leaving 9 bases between the germline ends. CDR3 in amino acids: CASSQLTTNEKLFF. The CDR3 DNA is TGTGCCAGCAGCCAACTAACTACGAATGAAAAACTGTTTTTT.

The chain couples TRBV5-4 to TRBJ1-3, with D unclear. CDR1 and CDR2 from the germline V gene are SGHNT and YYREEE (reference sequence). CDR3 length equals 19 residues. V lost 1 base to trimming and J lost 0 bases, with 20 bases between them. CDR3 residues: CASSLSWNLGTFSGNTIYF. In DNA form, the CDR3 reads TGTGCCAGCAGCTTGTCCTGGAATCTAGGCACATTCTCTGGAAACACCATATATTTT.

CDR3 sequence reads: CASRLAGASDTQYF. The CDR3 DNA follows: TGTGCCAGCCGGCTAGCGGGAGCTTCTGATACGCAGTATTTT. The rearrangement joins TRBV6-6 to TRBJ2-3; 10 bases agree with TRBD2. CDR1 and CDR2 (germline): MNHNY, SVGAGI (reference sequence). The CDR3 has 14 amino acids. V shed 8 bases, J shed 6 bases, and the junction held 8 bases outside the gene matches.

This chain connects TRBV19 to TRBJ2-3; 16 positions agree with TRBD2. V gave up 6 bases and J gave up 4 bases; unmatched junction bases: 7. This CDR3 is 17 amino acids long. Germline V gene lookup returns CDR1 LNHDA and CDR2 SQIVND (reference sequence). CDR3 residues: CASRSGLAGGPADTQYF. CDR3 nucleotide sequence: TGTGCCAGTAGGTCGGGACTAGCGGGAGGGCCGGCAGATACGCAGTATTTT.

In its sample, this clone was seen a few times. This chain links TRBV4-2 with TRBJ2-7, with D possibly matching TRBD2 (6 bases). V was trimmed by 1 base and J by 6 bases, leaving 16 bases between them. The CDR3 runs to 15 residues. Germline lookup yields CDR1 LGHNA and CDR2 YNFKEQ. CDR3 bases: TGTGCCAGCAGCCAAGTTCCCTCGGGAGCGAGCGAGCAGTACTTC. The encoded protein is CASSQVPSGASEQYF.

The chain has TRBV5-1 and TRBJ2-2; 11 bases fit TRBD2. J lost 4 bases, V lost 4 bases, and 12 bases had no gene match. Germline V gene sequence: CDR1 SGHRS, CDR2 YFSETQ. The CDR3 consists of 18 residues. The chain's CDR3 is CASSRLLTTSGSTGELFF. The CDR3 DNA reads TGCGCCAGCAGCCGGCTCCTAACAACTAGCGGGAGCACCGGGGAGCTGTTTTTT. Using reference TRBV5-1 and TRBJ2-2 for the parts outside the CDR3, the full variable domain is KAGVTQTPRYLIKTRGQQVTLSCSPISGHRSVSWYQQTPGQGLQFLFEYFSETQRNKGNFPGRFSGRQFSNSRSEMNVSTLELGDSALYLCASSRLLTTSGSTGELFFGEGSRLTVL.

The chain is built from TRBV11-1 and TRBJ2-7, with TRBD1 matching over 9 bases. Trimming cost V 3 bases and J 3 bases; bases outside gene matches: 6. The CDR3 totals 15 residues. Germline assignment: CDR1 SGHAT and CDR2 FQDESV (reference sequence). CDR3 amino acids: CASSFRTGEFYEQYF. CDR3 DNA: TGTGCCAGCAGCTTTAGGACAGGGGAATTCTACGAGCAGTACTTC.

The count of this clone is one. The J gene is TRBJ2-7, the V gene TRBV10-1; 10 bases match TRBD2. V was pared by 5 bases and J by 6 bases, with 4 bases of the junction left unmatched. Germline CDR1 reads WNHNN; CDR2 reads SYGVQD (reference sequence). The CDR3 is 13 residues long. The CDR3 nucleotides read TGCGCCAGCAGTCAGCGGGAGGGTGGCGAGCAGTACTTC. Protein product: CASSQREGGEQYF.

The V call is TRBV11-1, the J call TRBJ2-1; 7 positions match TRBD2. J gave up 8 bases and V 3 bases, and 10 bases lay outside the gene matches. Germline V gene data show CDR1 as SGHAT and CDR2 as FQDESV (reference sequence). The CDR3 contains 15 residues. The chain's CDR3 is CASSFRDQGGDEQFF. CDR3 DNA: TGTGCCAGCAGCTTTCGGGACCAGGGAGGGGATGAGCAGTTCTTC.

V gene TRBV5-1 combines with J gene TRBJ2-7; 12 nucleotides line up with TRBD2. The CDR3 is 15 amino acids. Germline V gene sequence: CDR1 SGHRS, CDR2 YFSETQ. Trimming at V came to 0 bases and at J to 3 bases, leaving 1 base not matched to a gene. Here the CDR3 DNA reads TGCGCCAGCAGCTTGGAGACTAGCGGGAGCTACGAGCAGTACTTC. It codes for CASSLETSGSYEQYF.

This chain connects TRBV15 to TRBJ2-2, with D tentatively TRBD1 or TRBD2 (6 bases each). V lost 5 bases to trimming and J lost 6 bases, with 13 bases between them. CDR1 is LNHNV and CDR2 is YYDKDF in the germline V gene (reference sequence). There are 14 residues in the CDR3. Here the CDR3 reads CATSPIGGPGELFF. The DNA of the CDR3 is TGTGCCACCAGCCCGATTGGGGGGCCCGGGGAGCTGTTTTTT.

As DNA, the CDR3 is TGTGCCAGCAGTACCACAGGGATAAACACTGAAGCTTTCTTT. Residues: CASSTTGINTEAFF. The gene calls are TRBV2 and TRBJ1-1, with D possibly TRBD1 on 6 matching bases. V was pared by 5 bases and J by 2 bases, with 12 bases between. The CDR3 runs to 14 residues. Germline lookup yields CDR1 SNHLY and CDR2 FYNNEI.

The CDR3 sequence is CASSLGGEAFF. In nucleotides, the CDR3 is TGTGCCAGCAGCTTAGGCGGAGAAGCTTTCTTT. The chain links TRBV11-2 to TRBJ1-1; the D is unclear. The V gene's germline CDR1 is SGHAT and CDR2 FQNNGV. Trimming left V 1 base short and J 8 bases short, with 5 bases between. This CDR3 spans 11 amino acids.